The next 2 T cell receptor beta chains were all read from a single sample in a study of OX40 agonist ivuxolimab in advanced cancers. TCRdb's copy holds only in-frame clones and misses some; the assay was immunoSEQ multiplex PCR. The repertoire holds about 81,000 clones, with under 95% as singletons. The sample here was CD4+ or CD8+ T cells sorted from blood, taken in a trial of the OX40 agonist ivuxolimab. Receptors originate from an adult with an advanced solid tumor such as melanoma, head and neck, liver or kidney cancer.

The chain recombines TRBV11-2 with TRBJ2-7, with D uncertain. The CDR3 extends over 14 amino acids. Between the trimmed V and J ends, which lost 2 bases and 2 bases, there was a span of 10 bases. CDR1 is SGHAT and CDR2 is FQNNGV in the germline V gene. The CDR3 loop reads CASSLQAGPYEQYF. DNA for the CDR3: TGTGCCAGCAGCTTACAGGCAGGCCCCTACGAGCAGTACTTC.

The chain uses TRBV29-1 and TRBJ1-2; TRBD1 agrees at 12 bases. The V gene end was trimmed by 4 bases and the J gene end by 4 bases; junction bases not matched to a gene: 16. Germline assignment: CDR1 SQVTM and CDR2 ANQGSEA. This CDR3 has 18 residues. CDR3 loop: CSVVDFGTGGALGYGYTF. In nucleotides, the CDR3 is TGCAGCGTTGTAGATTTCGGGACAGGGGGCGCATTGGGCTATGGCTACACCTTC.